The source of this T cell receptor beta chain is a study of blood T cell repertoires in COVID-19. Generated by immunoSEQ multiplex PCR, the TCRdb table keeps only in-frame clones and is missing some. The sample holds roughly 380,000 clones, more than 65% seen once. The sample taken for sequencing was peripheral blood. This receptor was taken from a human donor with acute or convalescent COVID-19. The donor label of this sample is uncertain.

The CDR3 protein is CSGRTGSGNTIYF. DNA of the CDR3: TGCAGCGGAAGAACAGGCTCTGGAAACACCATATATTTT. The V and J genes are TRBV29-1 and TRBJ1-3; D might be TRBD1 (5 bases). Trimming cost V 7 bases and J 0 bases, with 10 bases left between them. There are 13 residues in the CDR3. The V gene's germline CDR1 is SQVTM and CDR2 ANQGSEA.